A few counts support the clone carrying this T cell receptor (beta chain). The sample is drawn from a study of shared clonotypes between healthy human individuals. In the CD4+ fraction, cells were divided into CD45RA+ naive and CD45RA-negative memory subsets. Sequencing used immunoSEQ multiplex PCR; TCRdb keeps in-frame clones, though not all of them. This sample carries around 700,000 clones, roughly 72% of them seen once, and the ten largest clones take roughly 1.9%. Trimming took 3 bases from V and 0 from J; bases not matched to a gene: 8. Germline lookup yields CDR1 MDHEN and CDR2 SYDVKM. The CDR3 length is 19 residues.

V and J are TRBV28 and TRBJ2-3; 14 nucleotides align to TRBD2. The sequenced sample was memory CD4+ T cells sorted from blood. Documented subset: CD45RA-negative fraction. The clonotype was recovered from a woman aged 25 to 39 in good health. In nucleotides, the CDR3 is TGTGCCAGCAGTTTGAGGGGACTAGCGGGAGCCTATAGCACAGATACGCAGTATTTT. It encodes CASSLRGLAGAYSTDTQYF.